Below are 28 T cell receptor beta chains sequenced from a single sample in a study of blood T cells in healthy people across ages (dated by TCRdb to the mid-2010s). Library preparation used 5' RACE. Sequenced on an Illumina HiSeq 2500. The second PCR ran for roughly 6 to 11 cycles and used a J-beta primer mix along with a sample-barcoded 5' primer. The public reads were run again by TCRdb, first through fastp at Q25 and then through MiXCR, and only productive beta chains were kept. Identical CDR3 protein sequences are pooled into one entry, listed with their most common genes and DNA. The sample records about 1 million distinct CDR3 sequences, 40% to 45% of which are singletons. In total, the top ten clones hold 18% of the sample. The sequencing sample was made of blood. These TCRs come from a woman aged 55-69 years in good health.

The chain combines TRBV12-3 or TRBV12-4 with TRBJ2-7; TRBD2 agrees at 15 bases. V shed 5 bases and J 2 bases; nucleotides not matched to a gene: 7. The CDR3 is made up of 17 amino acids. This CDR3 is CASSTGTSGRLAYEQYF. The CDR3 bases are TGTGCCAGCAGTACCGGGACTAGCGGGAGGCTTGCCTACGAGCAGTACTTC.

The chain's CDR3 is CASSPRSGVGSPLHF. The CDR3 DNA is TGCGCCAGCAGCCCCCGGTCAGGGGTTGGCTCACCCCTCCACTTT. J is TRBJ1-6 and V is TRBV5-1; D is perhaps TRBD1 (6 bases). This CDR3 has 15 residues. Deletions cut 4 bases from V and 10 bases from J, with 18 bases between. Germline V gene sequence: CDR1 SGHRS, CDR2 YFSETQ. Complete variable domain (other parts from reference TRBV5-1 and TRBJ1-6): KAGVTQTPRYLIKTRGQQVTLSCSPISGHRSVSWYQQTPGQGLQFLFEYFSETQRNKGNFPGRFSGRQFSNSRSEMNVSTLELGDSALYLCASSPRSGVGSPLHFGNGTRLTVT.

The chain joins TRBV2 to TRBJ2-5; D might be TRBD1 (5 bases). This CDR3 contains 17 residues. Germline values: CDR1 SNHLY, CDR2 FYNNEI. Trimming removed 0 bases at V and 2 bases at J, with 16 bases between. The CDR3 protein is CASSEALGQGQQETQYF. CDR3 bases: TGTGCCAGCAGTGAAGCGCTTGGGCAGGGCCAACAAGAGACCCAGTACTTC. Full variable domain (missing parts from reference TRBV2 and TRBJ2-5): EPEVTQTPSHQVTQMGQEVILRCVPISNHLYFYWYRQILGQKVEFLVSFYNNEISEKSEIFDDQFSVERPDGSNFTLKIRSTKLEDSAMYFCASSEALGQGQQETQYFGPGTRLLVL.

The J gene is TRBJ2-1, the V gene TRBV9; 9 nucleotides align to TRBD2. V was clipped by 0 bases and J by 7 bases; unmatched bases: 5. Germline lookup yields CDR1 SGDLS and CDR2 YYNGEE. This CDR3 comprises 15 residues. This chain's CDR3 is CASSVVSGSTNEQFF. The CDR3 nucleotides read TGTGCCAGCAGCGTAGTTAGCGGGAGTACTAATGAGCAGTTCTTC.

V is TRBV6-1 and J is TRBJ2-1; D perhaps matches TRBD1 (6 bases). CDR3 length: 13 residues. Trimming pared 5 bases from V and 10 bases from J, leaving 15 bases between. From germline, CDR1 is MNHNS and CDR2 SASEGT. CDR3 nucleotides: TGTGCCAGCAGTCGGACAGAGGGCTACGAGCAGTTCTTC. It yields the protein CASSRTEGYEQFF.

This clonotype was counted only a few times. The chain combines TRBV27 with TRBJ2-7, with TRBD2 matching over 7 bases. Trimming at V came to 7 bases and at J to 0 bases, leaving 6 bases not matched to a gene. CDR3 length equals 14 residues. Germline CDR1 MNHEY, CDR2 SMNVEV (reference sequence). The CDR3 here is CASTPGLSSYEQYF. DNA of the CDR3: TGTGCCAGCACTCCGGGACTAAGCTCCTACGAGCAGTACTTC.

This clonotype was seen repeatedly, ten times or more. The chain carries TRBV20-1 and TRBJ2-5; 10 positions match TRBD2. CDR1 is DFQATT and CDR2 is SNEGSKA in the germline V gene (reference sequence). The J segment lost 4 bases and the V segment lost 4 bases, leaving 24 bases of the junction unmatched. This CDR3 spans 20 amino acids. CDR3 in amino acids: CSAIPGRQGWTSGTGETQYF. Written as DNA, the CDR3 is TGCAGTGCTATTCCAGGAAGGCAGGGATGGACTAGCGGCACCGGAGAGACCCAGTACTTC.

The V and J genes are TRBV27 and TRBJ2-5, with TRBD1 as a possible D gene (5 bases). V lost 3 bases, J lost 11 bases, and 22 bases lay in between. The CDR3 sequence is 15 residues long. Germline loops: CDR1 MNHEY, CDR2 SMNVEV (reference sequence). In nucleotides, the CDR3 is TGTGCCAGCAGTTTCTCCGGGTCAGGGTGGGTTGAGCAGTACTTC. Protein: CASSFSGSGWVEQYF.

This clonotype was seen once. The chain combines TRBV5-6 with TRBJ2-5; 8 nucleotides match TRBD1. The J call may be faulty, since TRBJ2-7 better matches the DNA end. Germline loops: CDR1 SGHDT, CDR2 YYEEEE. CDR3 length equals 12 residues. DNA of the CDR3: TGTGCCAGCAGCGGGACAGGTCCCGAGCAGTACTTC. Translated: CASSGTGPEQYF.

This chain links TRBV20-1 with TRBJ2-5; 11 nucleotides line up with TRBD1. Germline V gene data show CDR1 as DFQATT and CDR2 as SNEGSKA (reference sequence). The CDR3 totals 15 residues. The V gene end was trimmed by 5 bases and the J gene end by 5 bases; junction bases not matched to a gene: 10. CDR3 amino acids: CSAGIGQGARETQYF. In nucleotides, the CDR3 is TGCAGTGCTGGAATTGGACAGGGGGCCCGGGAGACCCAGTACTTC.

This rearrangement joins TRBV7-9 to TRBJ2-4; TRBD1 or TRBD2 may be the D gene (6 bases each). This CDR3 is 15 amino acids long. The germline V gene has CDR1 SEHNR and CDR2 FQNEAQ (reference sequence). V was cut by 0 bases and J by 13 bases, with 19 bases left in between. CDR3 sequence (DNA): TGTGCCAGCAGCTTAGCCGTGGGGGGCTCCTACGTGCAGTACTTC. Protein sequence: CASSLAVGGSYVQYF.

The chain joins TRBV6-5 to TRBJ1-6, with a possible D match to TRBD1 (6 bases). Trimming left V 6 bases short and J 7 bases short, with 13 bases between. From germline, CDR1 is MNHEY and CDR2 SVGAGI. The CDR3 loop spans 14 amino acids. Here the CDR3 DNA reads TGTGCCAGCAGGGAACAGGGTGGAAATTCACCCCTCCACTTT. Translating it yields CASREQGGNSPLHF.

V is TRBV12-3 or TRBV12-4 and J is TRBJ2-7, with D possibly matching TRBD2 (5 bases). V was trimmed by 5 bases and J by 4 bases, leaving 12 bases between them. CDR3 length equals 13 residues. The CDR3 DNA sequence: TGTGCCAGCAGTCCCACTAGGGATTACGAGCAGTACTTC. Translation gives CASSPTRDYEQYF.

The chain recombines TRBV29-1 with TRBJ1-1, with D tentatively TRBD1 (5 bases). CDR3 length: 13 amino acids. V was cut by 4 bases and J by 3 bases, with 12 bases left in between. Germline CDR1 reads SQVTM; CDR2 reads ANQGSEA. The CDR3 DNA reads TGCAGCGTTGCCAGGAAAGGGGACACTGAAGCTTTCTTT. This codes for CSVARKGDTEAFF.

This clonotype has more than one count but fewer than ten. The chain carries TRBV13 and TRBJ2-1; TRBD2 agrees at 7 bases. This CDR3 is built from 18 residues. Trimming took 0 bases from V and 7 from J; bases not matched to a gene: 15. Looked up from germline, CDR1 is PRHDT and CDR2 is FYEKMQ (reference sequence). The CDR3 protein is CASSLGPGGAGVWNEQFF. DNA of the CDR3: TGTGCCAGCAGCTTAGGCCCCGGAGGGGCGGGAGTGTGGAATGAGCAGTTCTTC.

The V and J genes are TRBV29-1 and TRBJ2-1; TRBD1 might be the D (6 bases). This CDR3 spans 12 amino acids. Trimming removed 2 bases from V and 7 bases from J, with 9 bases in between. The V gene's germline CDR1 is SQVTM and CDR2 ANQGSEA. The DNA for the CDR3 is TGCAGCGTTGAACCCCAGGGGAATGAGCAGTTCTTC. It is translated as CSVEPQGNEQFF.

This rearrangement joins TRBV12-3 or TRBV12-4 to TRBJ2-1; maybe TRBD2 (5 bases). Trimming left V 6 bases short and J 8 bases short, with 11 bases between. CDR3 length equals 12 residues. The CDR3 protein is CASRSPGDEQFF. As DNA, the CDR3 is TGTGCCAGCAGAAGTCCCGGGGATGAGCAGTTCTTC.

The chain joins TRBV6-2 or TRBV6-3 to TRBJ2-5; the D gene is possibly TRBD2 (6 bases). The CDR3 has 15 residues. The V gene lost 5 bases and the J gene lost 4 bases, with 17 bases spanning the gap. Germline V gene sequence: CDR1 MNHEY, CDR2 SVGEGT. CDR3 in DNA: TGTGCCAGCAGTCCGGTGGCGGGACCCGTAGAGACCCAGTACTTC. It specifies CASSPVAGPVETQYF.

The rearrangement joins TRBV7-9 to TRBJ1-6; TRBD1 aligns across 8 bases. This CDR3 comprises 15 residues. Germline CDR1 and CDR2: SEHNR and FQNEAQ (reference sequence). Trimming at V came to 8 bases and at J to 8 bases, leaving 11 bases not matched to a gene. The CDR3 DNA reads TGTGCCAGCGAAGTGAACCCAGGGGGCTATTCACCCCTCCACTTT. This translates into CASEVNPGGYSPLHF.

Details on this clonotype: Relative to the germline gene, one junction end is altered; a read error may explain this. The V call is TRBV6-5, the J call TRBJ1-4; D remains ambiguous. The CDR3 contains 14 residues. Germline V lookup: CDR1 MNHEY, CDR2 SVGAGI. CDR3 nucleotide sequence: TGTGCCAGCAGTTACGCCCAGACTAATGAAAAATTGTTTTTT. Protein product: CASSYAQTNEKLFF.

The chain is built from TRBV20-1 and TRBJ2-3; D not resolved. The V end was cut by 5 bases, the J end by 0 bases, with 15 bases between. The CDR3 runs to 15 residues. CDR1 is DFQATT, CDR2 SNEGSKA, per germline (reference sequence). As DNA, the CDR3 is TGCAGTGCTCCCTCGGACCGTGCTAGCACAGATACGCAGTATTTT. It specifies CSAPSDRASTDTQYF.

This CDR3 is CASSLSIGGGRFQDTQYF. In DNA, the CDR3 is TGTGCCAGCAGCTTATCCATCGGGGGGGGACGGTTCCAAGATACCCAGTACTTC. The chain has TRBV7-9 and TRBJ2-4; 8 bases are a match to TRBD2. Losses at the gene ends were 2 bases for V and 13 bases for J; bases not matched to a gene: 22. This CDR3 comprises 18 residues. Germline CDR1 and CDR2: SEHNR and FQNEAQ (reference sequence).

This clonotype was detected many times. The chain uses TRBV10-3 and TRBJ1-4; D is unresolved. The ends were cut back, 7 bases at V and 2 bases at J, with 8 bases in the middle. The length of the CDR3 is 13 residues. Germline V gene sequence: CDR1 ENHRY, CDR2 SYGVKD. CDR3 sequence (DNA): TGTGCCATCAAAGCAGGCACTAATGAAAAACTGTTTTTT. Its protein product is CAIKAGTNEKLFF.

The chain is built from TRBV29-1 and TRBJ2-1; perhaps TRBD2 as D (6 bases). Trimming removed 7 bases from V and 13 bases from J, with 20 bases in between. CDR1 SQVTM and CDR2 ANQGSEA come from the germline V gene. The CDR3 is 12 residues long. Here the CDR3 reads CSAGRERGIQFF. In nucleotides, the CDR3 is TGCAGCGCTGGACGAGAACGGGGGATACAGTTCTTC.

The CDR3 here is CASSKGTSTDTQYF. The DNA of the CDR3 is TGTGCCAGCAGCAAAGGGACTAGCACAGATACGCAGTATTTT. The chain combines TRBV21-1 with TRBJ2-3. TRBV21-1 counts as a pseudogene. The CDR3 is made up of 14 amino acids.

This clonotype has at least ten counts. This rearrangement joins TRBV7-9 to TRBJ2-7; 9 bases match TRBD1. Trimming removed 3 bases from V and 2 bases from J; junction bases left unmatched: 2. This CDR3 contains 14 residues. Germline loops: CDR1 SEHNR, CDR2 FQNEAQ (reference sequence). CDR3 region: CASSFRDRAYEQYF. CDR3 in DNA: TGTGCCAGCAGCTTCCGGGACAGGGCCTACGAGCAGTACTTC.

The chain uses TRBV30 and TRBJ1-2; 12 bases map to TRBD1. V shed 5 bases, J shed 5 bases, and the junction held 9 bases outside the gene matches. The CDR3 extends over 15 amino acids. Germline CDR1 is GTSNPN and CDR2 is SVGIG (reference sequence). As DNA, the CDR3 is TGTGCCTGGGAGACCGGGACAGGGGGCCGGTATGGCTACACCTTC. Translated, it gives CAWETGTGGRYGYTF.

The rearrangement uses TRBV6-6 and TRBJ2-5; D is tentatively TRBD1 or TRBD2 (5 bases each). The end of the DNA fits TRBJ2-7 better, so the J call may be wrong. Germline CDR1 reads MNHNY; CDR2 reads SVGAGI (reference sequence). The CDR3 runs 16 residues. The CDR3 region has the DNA TGTGCCAGCACCCAGATAGGATCCGGGTCTGGGGGCGAGCAGTACTTC. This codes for CASTQIGSGSGGEQYF.